This note documents a single TCR beta chain sequence. This entry belongs to a study of blood T cell repertoires in COVID-19. Study information: The origin of the acute and convalescent COVID-19 samples was the United States, Italy and Spain.

Trimming took off 3 bases at V and 0 bases at J, with 4 bases between the two ends. The CDR3 is 13 amino acids. Germline CDR1 is SGHTA and CDR2 is FQGNSA. Individuals aged 18 to 89 years were recruited from about two dozen US areas. All recovered Cohort 3 donors got two negative PCRs, got clearance, or saw symptom resolution. Per the original data handling: Reference gene primer amplification in the assay estimated nucleated cell counts. Assay: immunoSEQ multiplex PCR; the TCRdb copy retains only in-frame clones and omits some. V and J calls and clone size come straight from that table; D and trimming were deduced from the DNA. The table has 200,000 to 250,000 clones, about 88% seen once.

The chain carries TRBV7-2 and TRBJ2-3, with D uncertain. The receptor comes from a woman aged 45-59 years who had recovered from COVID-19. Sequencing used PBMCs or T cells enriched from blood (not recorded which). The CDR3 sequence: CASSFPSTDTQYF. The CDR3 nucleotides are TGTGCCAGCAGCTTCCCTAGCACAGATACGCAGTATTTT.